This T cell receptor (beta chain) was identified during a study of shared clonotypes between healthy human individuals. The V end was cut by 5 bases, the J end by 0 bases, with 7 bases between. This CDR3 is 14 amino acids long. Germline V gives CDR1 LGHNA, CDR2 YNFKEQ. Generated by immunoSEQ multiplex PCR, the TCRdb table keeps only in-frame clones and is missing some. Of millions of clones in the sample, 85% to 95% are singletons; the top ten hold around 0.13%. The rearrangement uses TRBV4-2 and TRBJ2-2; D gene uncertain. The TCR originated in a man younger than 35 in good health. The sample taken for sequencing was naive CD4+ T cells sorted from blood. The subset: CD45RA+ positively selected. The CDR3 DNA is TGTGCCAGCAGCGGGGTTGCGAACACCGGGGAGCTGTTTTTT. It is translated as CASSGVANTGELFF.